The present TCR beta chain was sequenced within a study of monozygotic twins with inflammatory bowel disease. The CDR3 sequence is 15 residues long. Germline loops: CDR1 MDHEN, CDR2 SYDVKM. It was 3500 ng of total RNA that each TCR library used. Via template switching, UMIs carrying a 6-nucleotide sample barcode were introduced. TCRdb re-called the 5' RACE reads; one entry per CDR3 protein, DNA not given. Its table lists approximately 160,000 distinct CDR3 sequences. Sequenced: blood. This sequence originates from a human donor with ulcerative colitis or Crohn's disease, or a healthy co-twin of an affected twin (not recorded which). The rearrangement joins TRBV28 to TRBJ2-1; TCRdb proposes TRBD2, but this gene call is untestable without DNA. The CDR3 region is CASIRGLGGYNEQFF.